A selection of T cell receptor beta chains follows, all from one sample in a study of regulatory T cells in long-lasting Graves disease. Each CDR3 protein is one row after TCRdb ran MiXCR on the multiplex PCR reads. The sample contains 550,000 to 600,000 distinct CDR3 sequences, more than 15% of which appear only once. This sample also belongs to another study, concerning T cells in Graves' hyperthyroidism and ophthalmopathy.

Sequencing used peripheral blood mononuclear cells (PBMCs), obtained at new diagnosis, from a patient treated with antithyroid drugs. These TCRs come from a man between 18 and 29 years old with Graves disease. The conserved cysteine and the conserved F or W are not part of the CDR3 here.

>TRBV5-1|TRBJ1-1
ASSSMRGGNTEAF
>TRBV28|TRBJ2-1
ASSSGANEQF
>TRBV7-3|TRBJ2-7
ASSPIGGLHEQY
>TRBV10-3|TRBJ2-5
AISVGTGEETQY
>TRBV7-2|TRBJ1-1
ASSSQWGGYTEAF
>TRBV7-8|TRBJ2-2
ASSLIPLPNTGELF
>TRBV5-5|TRBJ1-4
ASRIGGRGREEKLF
>TRBV5-1|TRBJ1-5
ASSLGTADNQPQH
>TRBV4-1|TRBJ2-5
ASSHGPVGETQY
>TRBV5-1|TRBJ1-4
ASSLQGQGREKLF
>TRBV20-1|TRBJ1-5
SAGAEGNQPQH
>TRBV5-1|TRBJ1-4
ASSLGSPATNEKLF
>TRBV12-3/TRBV12-4|TRBJ2-2
ASSRDTLRTGELF
>TRBV18|TRBJ2-1
ASSLGLAEAGNEQF
>TRBV20-1|TRBJ2-7
SARDLGRSGRAYEQY
>TRBV10-2|TRBJ2-7
ASSEPSGRYEQY
>TRBV10-3|TRBJ2-3
AISKTSGRAPATQY
>TRBV27|TRBJ2-7
ASSLALGSLGYYEQY
>TRBV5-1|TRBJ2-1
ASSLEALLGANEQF
>TRBV28|TRBJ2-5
AIYRLAGWETQY
>TRBV6-2/TRBV6-3|TRBJ2-7
ASSGLAGEYEQY
>TRBV12-3/TRBV12-4|TRBJ1-1
ASSPRSTNTEAF
>TRBV27|TRBJ2-1
ASSFSGQGWYNEQF
>TRBV30|TRBJ2-3
AGGRAWDTQY
>TRBV7-9|TRBJ2-3
ASSLPSTDTQY
>TRBV5-1|TRBJ2-3
ASSLLRGTPVDTQY
>TRBV5-1|TRBJ2-5
ASSKGTAGGETQY
>TRBV30|TRBJ2-4
AWSVADREKNIQY
>TRBV28|TRBJ2-3
ASKGGNTDTQY
>TRBV11-3|TRBJ2-1
ASSRVLAGGRDEQF
>TRBV28|TRBJ2-2
ASLPSGRSGELF